The 25 T cell receptor beta chains listed next were all sequenced from one sample in a study of blood T cell repertoires in COVID-19. Produced via immunoSEQ multiplex PCR; TCRdb's table is partial and in-frame only. The table has about 300,000 clones, roughly 89% seen once. Sample: PBMCs or T cells enriched from blood (not recorded which). The receptors come from a man in his 60s who had recovered from COVID-19.

The J gene is TRBJ2-6, the V gene TRBV25-1, with D tentatively TRBD2 (5 bases). The CDR3 contains 16 residues. The ends were cut back, 3 bases at V and 0 bases at J, with 9 bases in the middle. Germline V gives CDR1 MGHDK, CDR2 SYGVNS. The CDR3 nucleotides read TGTGCCAGCAGTGAGTTGAGGGACTCTGGGGCCAACGTCCTGACTTTC. Translating gives CASSELRDSGANVLTF.

The V call is TRBV7-8, the J call TRBJ2-2; D might be TRBD1 (6 bases). CDR1 SGHVS and CDR2 FQNEAQ come from the germline V gene. Trimming cost V 5 bases and J 5 bases, with 12 bases left between them. The CDR3 totals 14 residues. CDR3 coding DNA: TGTGCCAGCAGCCCAGGGACATTTACCGGGGAGCTGTTTTTT. Encoded protein: CASSPGTFTGELFF.

The V and J genes are TRBV5-1 and TRBJ2-2; 9 nucleotides line up with TRBD1. The CDR3 sequence is 13 residues long. V lost 7 bases, J lost 4 bases, and 2 bases stayed unmatched. Germline V gene data show CDR1 as SGHRS and CDR2 as YFSETQ. CDR3 region: CASDRGSTGELFF. CDR3 DNA: TGCGCCAGCGACAGGGGGAGCACCGGGGAGCTGTTTTTT.

The chain combines TRBV2 with TRBJ2-2; no clear D. CDR3 size: 14 residues. The V and J ends lost 3 bases and 6 bases respectively, with 11 bases between them. Per germline, CDR1 SNHLY and CDR2 FYNNEI. DNA for the CDR3: TGTGCCAGCAGTGAGAACAGACCCTCCGGGGAGCTGTTTTTT. Its translation is CASSENRPSGELFF.

The CDR3 region is CASSIQGAFRTDTQYF. CDR3 DNA: TGTGCCAGTAGTATTCAGGGGGCATTTCGCACAGATACGCAGTATTTT. The J gene is TRBJ2-3, the V gene TRBV19, with 8 positions matching TRBD1. Germline CDR1 is LNHDA and CDR2 is SQIVND (reference sequence). The CDR3 length is 16 residues. Trimming removed 3 bases from V and 1 base from J; junction bases left unmatched: 6. The full variable domain, rest sourced from reference TRBV19 and TRBJ2-3, is DGGITQSPKYLFRKEGQNVTLSCEQNLNHDAMYWYRQDPGQGLRLIYYSQIVNDFQKGDIAEGYSVSREKKESFPLTVTSAQKNPTAFYLCASSIQGAFRTDTQYFGPGTRLTVL.

The CDR3 spells CASSKGNQPQHF. Here the CDR3 DNA reads TGTGCCAGCTCAAAGGGGAATCAGCCCCAGCATTTT. The genes are TRBV6-6 and TRBJ1-5; possibly TRBD1 for D (5 bases). CDR3 length equals 12 residues. The V end lost 8 bases, the J end lost 4 bases, and 9 bases lay between the germline ends. Germline V gene data show CDR1 as MNHNY and CDR2 as SVGAGI (reference sequence).

The rearrangement uses TRBV7-9 and TRBJ2-3, with 8 nucleotides matching TRBD2. V trimming: 8 bases; J trimming: 4 bases; junction bases outside the gene matches: 5. Germline values: CDR1 SEHNR, CDR2 FQNEAQ (reference sequence). The length of the CDR3 is 13 residues. DNA of the CDR3: TGTGCCAGCCTGCCGACTAGCGCAGATACGCAGTATTTT. Its translation: CASLPTSADTQYF.

The V call is TRBV24-1, the J call TRBJ2-1; possibly TRBD2 for D (5 bases). Germline V gives CDR1 KGHDR, CDR2 SFDVKD. V lost 6 bases and J lost 5, with 16 bases in between. The CDR3 sequence is 15 residues long. The CDR3 DNA sequence: TGTGCCACCAGTCAAGGGTCGTCGGGGAACAATGAGCAGTTCTTC. Its protein product is CATSQGSSGNNEQFF.

V and J are TRBV12-3 or TRBV12-4 and TRBJ2-5; D is undetermined. This CDR3 has 11 amino acids. V was cut by 4 bases and J by 2 bases, with 2 bases left in between. The CDR3 protein is CASSSQETQYF. CDR3 in DNA: TGTGCCAGCAGTTCACAAGAGACCCAGTACTTC.

To note about this clone: The same CDR3 can be traced to other DNA sequences in this sample. The V gene is TRBV5-1, the J gene TRBJ2-7; TRBD2 matches 7 bases. The germline V gene encodes CDR1 SGHRS and CDR2 YFSETQ. CDR3 size: 15 residues. J gave up 0 bases and V 0 bases, and 3 bases lay outside the gene matches. The CDR3 reads CASSLVVAGSYEQYF. The CDR3 DNA sequence: TGCGCCAGCAGCTTGGTGGTAGCGGGCTCCTACGAGCAGTACTTC.

This chain uses TRBV5-1 with TRBJ1-5; the D gene is possibly TRBD1 (6 bases). The ends were cut back, 1 base at V and 3 bases at J, with 11 bases in the middle. The CDR3 extends over 15 amino acids. Germline values: CDR1 SGHRS, CDR2 YFSETQ. The CDR3 DNA follows: TGCGCCAGCAGCTTGAACGGACAGTTCAATCAGCCCCAGCATTTT. It specifies CASSLNGQFNQPQHF.

The chain combines TRBV2 with TRBJ2-7; 7 bases match TRBD2. V lost 5 bases, J lost 4 bases, and 14 bases stayed unmatched. This CDR3 region has 16 residues. Germline V lookup: CDR1 SNHLY, CDR2 FYNNEI. DNA of the CDR3: TGTGCCAGCAGTTTTCCTCTCGCGGGAGAGCAGTACGAGCAGTACTTC. Translation: CASSFPLAGEQYEQYF.

V usage is TRBV6-4 and J usage is TRBJ2-3; 8 nucleotides match TRBD1. With 3 bases clipped from V and 3 bases from J, the junction kept 5 bases outside the gene matches. This CDR3 comprises 15 residues. Germline CDR1 reads MRHNA; CDR2 reads SNTAGT. The DNA for the CDR3 is TGTGCCAGCAGTGAGTCGACAGGGGAAACAGATACGCAGTATTTT. Protein sequence: CASSESTGETDTQYF.

The gene calls are TRBV28 and TRBJ1-5; 7 positions match TRBD1. This CDR3 region has 15 residues. J lost 8 bases, V lost 5 bases, and 12 bases had no gene match. The V gene's germline CDR1 is MDHEN and CDR2 SYDVKM. The CDR3 region has the DNA TGTGCCAGCAGTCCCGGGACAGCCGCAGAGGAGCCCCAGCATTTT. This gives the protein CASSPGTAAEEPQHF.

The rearrangement links TRBV24-1 to TRBJ2-1; the match to TRBD2 covers 7 bases. From germline, CDR1 is KGHDR and CDR2 SFDVKD. Germline trimming cut 2 bases from V and 9 bases from J; bases unmatched to any gene: 9. This CDR3 spans 15 amino acids. The CDR3 DNA reads as TGTGCCACCAGTGATTCTCGGACTAGTGGTCGTGAGCAGTTCTTC. It translates to CATSDSRTSGREQFF.

CDR3 nucleotides: TGTGCCAGCAGTGAATCGTGGGAGGGTATATACGAGCAGTACTTC. Residues: CASSESWEGIYEQYF. The rearrangement links TRBV6-1 to TRBJ2-7; 7 bases agree with TRBD2. Germline V gene data show CDR1 as MNHNS and CDR2 as SASEGT. V trimming: 2 bases; J trimming: 4 bases; junction bases outside the gene matches: 8. This CDR3 comprises 15 residues.

The V and J genes are TRBV6-5 and TRBJ2-3; 8 nucleotides align to TRBD2. Germline CDR1 reads MNHEY; CDR2 reads SVGAGI. V shed 4 bases and J 3 bases; nucleotides not matched to a gene: 9. This CDR3 is 16 amino acids long. CDR3 loop: CASSLLAEGGTDTQYF. CDR3 coding DNA: TGTGCCAGCAGTTTACTAGCGGAGGGGGGGACAGATACGCAGTATTTT.

The chain has TRBV7-9 and TRBJ1-1; D ambiguous. The ends were cut back, 3 bases at V and 6 bases at J, with 8 bases in the middle. The CDR3 runs 12 residues. The germline V gene has CDR1 SEHNR and CDR2 FQNEAQ (reference sequence). The CDR3 DNA is TGTGCCAGCAGCTTCCCCTTAGCTGAAGCTTTCTTT. It translates to CASSFPLAEAFF.

The chain recombines TRBV24-1 with TRBJ2-3, with D maybe TRBD1 (5 bases). This CDR3 spans 15 amino acids. The germline gives CDR1 KGHDR, CDR2 SFDVKD. V dropped 5 bases and J dropped 5 bases, with 16 bases sitting between them. This CDR3 is CATSGGPQFLDTQYF. In DNA, the CDR3 is TGTGCCACCAGTGGGGGCCCACAATTCTTAGATACGCAGTATTTT.

The chain joins TRBV30 to TRBJ2-3; 8 nucleotides align to TRBD2. This CDR3 comprises 15 residues. Unmatched junction bases numbered 8, after V lost 2 bases and J lost 4 bases. CDR1 and CDR2 from the germline V gene are GTSNPN and SVGIG (reference sequence). CDR3 sequence reads: CAWSIAGGAADTQYF. The CDR3 DNA follows: TGTGCCTGGAGTATCGCGGGGGGCGCCGCAGATACGCAGTATTTT.

On this clone itself: One end of the junction varies from germline; a read error may be responsible. The chain carries TRBV3-1 (or the pseudogene TRBV3-2) and TRBJ2-3; a weak D match, TRBD1 (5 bases). Germline V gene data show CDR1 as LGHDT and CDR2 as YNNKEL (reference sequence). This CDR3 has 13 residues. Here the CDR3 reads CASSLGTTGTQYF. The DNA for the CDR3 is TGTGCCAGCAGCCTAGGAACCACAGGTACGCAGTATTTT.

The rearrangement links TRBV28 to TRBJ1-2; 10 nucleotides match TRBD1. J lost 11 bases, V lost 6 bases, and 9 bases had no gene match. The germline V gene encodes CDR1 MDHEN and CDR2 SYDVKM. CDR3 size: 13 residues. CDR3 nucleotide sequence: TGTGCCAGCAGGATAGTGGACAGGGGGGCGTACACCTTC. As protein: CASRIVDRGAYTF.

The V and J genes are TRBV7-2 and TRBJ2-3; maybe TRBD2 (6 bases). From germline, CDR1 is SGHTA and CDR2 FQGNSA. This CDR3 spans 16 amino acids. Trimming pared 5 bases from V and 7 bases from J, leaving 22 bases between. CDR3 nucleotide sequence: TGTGCCAGCAGCCAGGTTGGCGGGATTGGGTCCAATACGCAGTATTTT. This encodes CASSQVGGIGSNTQYF.

The rearrangement joins TRBV4-3 to TRBJ2-2; a possible D gene is TRBD1 (5 bases). The CDR3 sequence is 16 residues long. From germline, CDR1 is LGHNA and CDR2 YSLEER. Trimming cost V 4 bases and J 2 bases, with 14 bases left between them. The CDR3 coding sequence is TGCGCCAGCAGCCTCCTTGGGTGGGGCAACACCGGGGAGCTGTTTTTT. Translation: CASSLLGWGNTGELFF.

This clone was counted once. This sequence joins TRBV5-1 and TRBJ1-3, with 7 bases identical to TRBD1. Germline lookup yields CDR1 SGHRS and CDR2 YFSETQ. V was pared by 7 bases and J by 0 bases, with 1 base of the junction left unmatched. The CDR3 has 13 amino acids. In DNA, the CDR3 is TGCGCCAGCCGACAGGGCTCTGGAAACACCATATATTTT. Amino acid sequence: CASRQGSGNTIYF.